Presented here are 3 T cell receptor beta chains from one specimen sequenced in a study of blood T cell repertoires in COVID-19. The assay was immunoSEQ multiplex PCR, and TCRdb's table has in-frame clones only and misses some. The repertoire holds roughly 30,000 clones, with around 86% as singletons. Sequenced material: peripheral blood. Receptors originate from a human donor in a cohort sampled during active COVID-19. The donor label of this sample is uncertain.

The rearrangement uses TRBV9 and TRBJ2-2; no reliable D call. Germline lookup yields CDR1 SGDLS and CDR2 YYNGEE. This CDR3 has 15 amino acids. V shed 0 bases and J shed 5 bases, with 11 bases lying between them. The CDR3 DNA follows: TGTGCCAGCAGCGTAGGGTTCGACGGGACCGGGGAGCTGTTTTTT. This codes for CASSVGFDGTGELFF.

The rearrangement links TRBV7-2 to TRBJ2-5; 7 nucleotides match TRBD2. Trimming cost V 1 base and J 5 bases; bases outside gene matches: 16. The CDR3 extends over 18 amino acids. In germline, CDR1 is SGHTA, CDR2 FQGNSA. For the CDR3, the DNA is TGTGCCAGCAGCTTAGAAACGGGACTAAACATGGAGGTGGAGACCCAGTACTTC. This gives the protein CASSLETGLNMEVETQYF.

The chain couples TRBV7-9 to TRBJ2-5, with 9 nucleotides matching TRBD1. Germline loops: CDR1 SEHNR, CDR2 FQNEAQ (reference sequence). The junction had 4 bases not matched to a gene; V was cut back by 3 bases and J by 5 bases. CDR3 length: 14 residues. The CDR3 coding sequence is TGTGCCAGCAGCTTCGACAGGGGGGCTGAGACCCAGTACTTC. Translation gives CASSFDRGAETQYF.